This TCR beta chain was captured by sequencing in a study of T cells in women clearing cervical HPV infection. Study overall: Cases: HPV16-related CIN3 or worse on histology, a couple of invasive cancers. Controls were women whose single incident HPV16 infection cleared within 12 months without precancer or cancer. HLA type could not be excluded as a confounder.

Libraries were prepared by immunoSEQ multiplex PCR; TCRdb keeps only in-frame clonotypes and omits some of them. The sample's table shows around 20,000 clones. Points on this clone: The read stops 3 residues short of the end of the CDR3; the missing end is completed from the germline J gene.

The CDR3 sequence is 17 residues long. The germline V and J ends were trimmed by 3 bases and 4 bases, with 20 bases remaining between them. From germline, CDR1 is LNHDA and CDR2 SQIVND (reference sequence). Sequencing was carried out using blood buffy coat. The chain joins TRBV19 to TRBJ2-3; maybe TRBD2 (7 bases). The source is a woman between 18 and 75 years old with a cervical HPV16 infection that either progressed to CIN3+ or cleared (not recorded which). The CDR3 sequence: CASSIRTGGTGADTQYF. CDR3 DNA (partial): TGTGCCAGTAGTATCCGCACGGGGGGCACTGGAGCAGATACG.